The rows below give T cell receptor beta chains drawn from one sample of a study of cytomegalovirus exposure and HLA in healthy donors. Method: immunoSEQ multiplex PCR; TCRdb's copy keeps in-frame clones and lacks some. The data hold approximately 140,000 clones, with 60% to 70% observed a single time. Specimen: PBMCs. All receptors come from a woman aged 60-75 years in good health and CMV-seropositive. CDR3s include the opening cysteine and the closing phenylalanine or tryptophan. Fields, in order: J gene, clone size, V gene, D gene, CDR3 DNA, CDR3 protein. A D gene is named only where the DNA matches it firmly. A row's size may be missing; if present it is once, few, many or a size class.

>TRBJ1-6|.|TRBV5-1|.
TGCGCCAGCAGCTTGGACGGTTATAATTCACCCCTCCACTTT
CASSLDGYNSPLHF
>TRBJ2-5|.|TRBV5-1|.
TGCGCCAGCAGTCTCGGGACTGACCAAGAGACCCAGTACTTC
CASSLGTDQETQYF
>TRBJ2-7|.|TRBV30|.
TGTGCCTGGAGTAGACTCTCCTACGAGCAGTACTTC
CAWSRLSYEQYF
>TRBJ1-2|.|TRBV7-2|.
TGTGCCAGCAGCTTAGATCAGGGAAGTGGCTACACCTTC
CASSLDQGSGYTF
>TRBJ2-3|.|TRBV28|.
TGTGCCAGCAGTGCCGCTAGGAGCACAGATACGCAGTATTTT
CASSAARSTDTQYF
>TRBJ2-1|many|TRBV11-1|TRBD1
TGTGCCAGCAGCTCCCGGGACAGGGATTACAATGAGCAGTTCTTC
CASSSRDRDYNEQFF
>TRBJ2-1|few|TRBV5-1|.
TGCGCCAGCAGCTCGGGTCTGAACATCAATGAGCAGTTCTTC
CASSSGLNINEQFF
>TRBJ2-3|.|TRBV15|TRBD2
TGTGCCACCAGCAGAGTGCGGGAGGGCCCCACAGATACGCAGTATTTT
CATSRVREGPTDTQYF
>TRBJ2-1|.|TRBV5-1|TRBD2
TGCGCCAGCAGCCGAACTAGCGGAACATACAATGAGCAGTTCTTC
CASSRTSGTYNEQFF
>TRBJ1-6|few|TRBV6-6|.
TGTGCCAGCAGCGAAGACCCGAGGAACTCACCCCTCCACTTT
CASSEDPRNSPLHF
>TRBJ1-2|.|TRBV6-1|.
TGTGCCAGCAGTGAAGCATGGGACTCCAACTATGGCTACACCTTC
CASSEAWDSNYGYTF
>TRBJ1-5|.|TRBV19|.
TGTGCCAGTACCGGGGAGGGGGGGTACGATCAGCCCCAGCATTTT
CASTGEGGYDQPQHF
>TRBJ2-1|.|TRBV21-1|.
TGTGCCAGCGCTCAAATCAGGGTAGCGGGAGTGCATGAGCAGTTCTTC
CASAQIRVAGVHEQFF
>TRBJ2-7|.|TRBV6-6|TRBD2
TGTGCCAGCAGTTACGGCGGGAGCCCCGCCTACGAGCAGTACTTC
CASSYGGSPAYEQYF
>TRBJ2-5|.|TRBV27|.
TGTGCCAGCGGAGGGGGCAGAAAAGAGACCCAGTACTTC
CASGGGRKETQYF
>TRBJ2-3|few|TRBV7-9|.
TGTGCCAGCAACCACAGGGATAGGACAGATACGCAGTATTTT
CASNHRDRTDTQYF
>TRBJ2-3|.|TRBV4-2|.
TGTGCCAGCAGCCAAGAGAGAGGGCCCACAGATACGCAGTATTTT
CASSQERGPTDTQYF
>TRBJ1-2|.|TRBV19|.
TGTGCCAGTAAACGCACCCTCGAGTATGGCTACACCTTC
CASKRTLEYGYTF
>TRBJ1-5|.|TRBV19|.
TGTGCCACAACCGGGACACGGTACAATCAGCCCCAGCATTTT
CATTGTRYNQPQHF
>TRBJ2-3|.|TRBV21-1|.
TGTGCCAGCAGCGACCCACCAGGGGGCTCCCACACAGATACGCAGTATTTT
CASSDPPGGSHTDTQYF
>TRBJ2-1|.|TRBV4-1|.
TGCGCCAGCAGCCAAGGACCATCCGATACGGGGCAGTTCTTC
CASSQGPSDTGQFF
>TRBJ1-2|.|TRBV28|.
TGTGCCAGCAGTTCCCTCGGGGGGTATAACTATGGCTACACCTTC
CASSSLGGYNYGYTF
>TRBJ2-2|once|TRBV7-8|.
TGTGCCAGCAGCTTTCGGGGACAACAAAGAACCGGGGAGCTGTTTTTT
CASSFRGQQRTGELFF
>TRBJ2-1|.|TRBV7-2|.
TGTGCCAGCAGCTTTGCAAGTTACTCTACTGAGCAGTTCTTC
CASSFASYSTEQFF
>TRBJ2-2|.|TRBV2|TRBD2
TGTGCCAGCAGTGACACTAGCGCTACCGGGGAGCTGTTTTTT
CASSDTSATGELFF
>TRBJ1-4|few|TRBV28|.
TGTGCCAGCAGTTTAGGGTCAGGATATGAAAAACTGTTTTTT
CASSLGSGYEKLFF
>TRBJ1-2|.|TRBV5-4|.
TGTGCCAGCAGCTTCATCGCGAGCAACTATGGCTACACCTTC
CASSFIASNYGYTF
>TRBJ2-2|.|TRBV29-1|.
TGCAGCGTTGAAATTGCAGCGGCCCTGAACACCGGGGAGCTGTTTTTT
CSVEIAAALNTGELFF
>TRBJ1-5|.|TRBV16|.
TGTGCCAGCAGCCAATCGTTTAGGGGGAATCAGCCCCAGCATTTT
CASSQSFRGNQPQHF
>TRBJ2-3|.|TRBV5-6|TRBD1
TGTGCCAGCAGCTTGGAGGACAGGGGTAATACGCAGTATTTT
CASSLEDRGNTQYF
>TRBJ2-7|.|TRBV7-8|TRBD2
TGTGCCAGCAGCTTCCTGACTAGCGGGGTGAGCTCCTACGAGCAGTACTTC
CASSFLTSGVSSYEQYF